This entry is about one T cell receptor beta chain. The antigen is undetermined. The CDR3 length is 16 residues. V dropped 3 bases and J dropped 1 base, with 16 bases sitting between them. Germline V gene lookup returns CDR1 SGHRS and CDR2 YFSETQ. This record belongs to a study of shared clonotypes between healthy human individuals. CD45RA+ naive and CD45RA-negative memory subsets were separated from CD4+ cells. Findings and caveats of the study: What naive subsets generally showed was a larger estimated richness than memory subsets showed. Though the depth was large, rarefaction showed that sorted-subset sequencing was incomplete.

Sequencing was performed with immunoSEQ multiplex PCR; in TCRdb, only in-frame clones are kept and a portion is missing. The repertoire consists of 1.5 million to 1.9 million clones, with nearly 99% occurring once and the leading ten covering around 0.45%. The specimen was naive CD4+ T cells sorted from blood. The subset denotes: CD45RA+ positively selected. The gene calls are TRBV5-1 and TRBJ1-2; tentatively, D is TRBD1 (5 bases). The source of this sequence is a man in his thirties or forties in good health. For the CDR3, the DNA is TGCGCCAGCAGCTCGTTGGGGGAGGATAATAACTATGGCTACACCTTC. This codes for CASSSLGEDNNYGYTF.